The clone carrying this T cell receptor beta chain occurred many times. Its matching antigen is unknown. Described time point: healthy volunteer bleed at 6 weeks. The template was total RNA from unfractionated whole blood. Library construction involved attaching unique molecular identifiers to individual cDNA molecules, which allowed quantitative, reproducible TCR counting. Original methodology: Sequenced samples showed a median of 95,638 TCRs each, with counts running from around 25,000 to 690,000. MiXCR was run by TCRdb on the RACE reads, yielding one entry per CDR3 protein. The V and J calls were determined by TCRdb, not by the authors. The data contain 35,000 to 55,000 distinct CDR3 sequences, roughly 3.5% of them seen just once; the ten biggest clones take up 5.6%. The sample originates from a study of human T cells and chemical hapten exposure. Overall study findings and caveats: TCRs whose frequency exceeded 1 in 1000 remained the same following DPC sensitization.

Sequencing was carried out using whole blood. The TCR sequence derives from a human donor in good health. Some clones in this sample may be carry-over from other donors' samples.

The CDR3 DNA follows: TGTGCCAGCTCACCAGACCCCCTGGGTGAGCAGTTCTTC. Translation gives CASSPDPLGEQFF. This sequence joins TRBV18 and TRBJ2-1; D is undetermined. The germline V gene has CDR1 KGHSH and CDR2 LQKENI. CDR3 length: 13 amino acids. Trimming took 2 bases from V and 9 from J, leaving 11 bases between them.